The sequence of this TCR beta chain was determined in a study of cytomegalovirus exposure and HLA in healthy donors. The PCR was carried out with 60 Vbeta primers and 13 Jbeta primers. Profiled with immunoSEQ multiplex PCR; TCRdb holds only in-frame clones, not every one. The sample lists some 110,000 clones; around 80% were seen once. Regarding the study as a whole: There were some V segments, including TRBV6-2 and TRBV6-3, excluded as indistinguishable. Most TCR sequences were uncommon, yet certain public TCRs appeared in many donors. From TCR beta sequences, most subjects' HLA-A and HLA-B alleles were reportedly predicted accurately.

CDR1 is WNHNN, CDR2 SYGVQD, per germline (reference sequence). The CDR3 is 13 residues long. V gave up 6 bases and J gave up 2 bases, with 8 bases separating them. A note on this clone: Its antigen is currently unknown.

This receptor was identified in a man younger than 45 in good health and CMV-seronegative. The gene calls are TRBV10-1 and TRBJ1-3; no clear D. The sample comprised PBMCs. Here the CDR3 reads CASSPSPGNTIYF. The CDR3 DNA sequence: TGCGCCAGCAGCCCAAGCCCTGGAAACACCATATATTTT.